The 27 T cell receptor beta chains below were found in one sample sequenced in a study of memory CD4+ T cells and cytomegalovirus serostatus (dated by TCRdb to 2018 to 2020). Single viable CD3+CD4+CD8-CD45RO+ cells were sorted as memory CD4+ T cells on a FACSAria II. The library was built by means of the immunoSEQ multiplex PCR assay. TCRdb provides this immuneACCESS table in a form limited to in-frame rearrangements. Some clones are lacking; in checked studies, under half of them reflect an unresolved V gene, and why the rest are absent is not known. The sample table holds roughly 50,000 clones, of which more than 70% were seen once. The leading ten clones occupy approximately 0.5% of the sample. What was sequenced was memory CD4+ T cells from blood. The receptors were sampled from an adult in good health and CMV-seronegative. Some clones in this sample may be carry-over from other donors' samples.

The genes are TRBV10-3 and TRBJ2-3; 8 nucleotides agree with TRBD1. This CDR3 contains 12 residues. Losses at the gene ends were 11 bases for V and 5 bases for J; bases not matched to a gene: 6. Germline V lookup: CDR1 ENHRY, CDR2 SYGVKD. CDR3: CAVQGGIDTQYF. CDR3 nucleotides: TGTGCCGTACAGGGGGGAATAGATACGCAGTATTTT.

This rearrangement joins TRBV9 to TRBJ1-5, with no clear D. V lost 3 bases to trimming and J lost 1 base, with 8 bases between them. CDR1 SGDLS and CDR2 YYNGEE come from the germline V gene. CDR3 length equals 14 residues. The CDR3 loop reads CASSGVGSNQPQHF. The CDR3 DNA is TGTGCCAGCAGCGGAGTTGGGAGCAATCAGCCCCAGCATTTT.

The chain recombines TRBV2 with TRBJ2-4; D is unresolved. The CDR3 covers 12 residues. V dropped 1 base and J dropped 9 bases, with 7 bases sitting between them. Germline V lookup: CDR1 SNHLY, CDR2 FYNNEI. The CDR3 nucleotides are TGTGCCAGCAGTGAAGAGGTGGCCATTCAGTACTTC. Amino acid sequence: CASSEEVAIQYF.

This clone was picked up one time. The V call is TRBV6-5, the J call TRBJ2-7, with D perhaps matching TRBD1 (6 bases). The CDR3 sequence is 14 residues long. V shed 7 bases and J shed 6 bases, with 19 bases lying between them. Germline lookup yields CDR1 MNHEY and CDR2 SVGAGI. The CDR3 sequence: CASTATGIRGEQYF. Written as DNA, the CDR3 is TGTGCCAGCACCGCAACAGGGATTCGAGGCGAGCAGTACTTC.

Details on this clone: Other DNA sequences in the sample encode the same CDR3. CDR3 protein: CAISESQVGYTF. The CDR3 nucleotides are TGTGCCATCAGTGAGTCACAGGTCGGCTACACCTTC. The J gene is TRBJ1-2, the V gene TRBV10-3; D might be TRBD1 (5 bases). Trimming took 0 bases from V and 8 from J, leaving 7 bases between them. The CDR3 sequence is 12 residues long. CDR1 and CDR2 (germline): ENHRY, SYGVKD.

The chain has TRBV6-5 and TRBJ2-7; 10 nucleotides align to TRBD1. Germline lookup yields CDR1 MNHEY and CDR2 SVGAGI. V was pared by 2 bases and J by 7 bases, with 8 bases of the junction left unmatched. The CDR3 contains 15 residues. CDR3 protein: CASSYPGQGFEEQYF. The CDR3 DNA reads as TGTGCCAGCAGTTACCCGGGACAGGGGTTTGAGGAGCAGTACTTC.

DNA of the CDR3: TGTGCCAGCAGCGTAGCGGAGAGCACAGATACGCAGTATTTT. Encoded protein: CASSVAESTDTQYF. The V gene is TRBV9, the J gene TRBJ2-3; D ambiguous. CDR3 length equals 14 residues. Germline V CDR1 and CDR2: SGDLS, YYNGEE. Deletions cut 0 bases from V and 0 bases from J, with 5 bases between.

The chain joins TRBV6-1 to TRBJ2-3, with D tentatively TRBD1 or TRBD2 (6 bases each). The V end was cut by 6 bases, the J end by 2 bases, with 15 bases between. Germline-derived CDR1 and CDR2 are MNHNS and SASEGT. The CDR3 length is 15 residues. CDR3 protein: CASRRGASYTDTQYF. The CDR3 DNA reads as TGTGCCAGCAGAAGGGGGGCGTCCTACACAGATACGCAGTATTTT.

CDR3 nucleotide sequence: TGTGCCAGCAGCCGCCGAGGGAGCTCGGGTGAAAAACTGTTTTTT. This translates into CASSRRGSSGEKLFF. V gene TRBV28 combines with J gene TRBJ1-4, with no clear D. The CDR3 consists of 15 residues. Trimming shortened V by 6 bases and J by 7 bases, and 18 bases separated the two germline ends. Germline V CDR1 and CDR2: MDHEN, SYDVKM. The entire variable domain, with the rest obtained from reference TRBV28 and TRBJ1-4, is as follows: DVKVTQSSRYLVKRTGEKVFLECVQDMDHENMFWYRQDPGLGLRLIYFSYDVKMKEKGDIPEGYSVSREKKERFSLILESASTNQTSMYLCASSRRGSSGEKLFFGSGTQLSVL.

The chain employs TRBV28 and TRBJ2-7; 8 bases align to TRBD2. J lost 7 bases, V lost 4 bases, and 15 bases had no gene match. Looked up from germline, CDR1 is MDHEN and CDR2 is SYDVKM. This CDR3 has 16 amino acids. In nucleotides, the CDR3 is TGTGCCAGCAGTTCCGGGGGCGGGAGGACCTCCAAGGAGCAGTACTTC. Protein: CASSSGGGRTSKEQYF.

This clone showed up just a few times. The chain links TRBV2 to TRBJ2-7; tentatively, D is TRBD1 (7 bases). Germline lookup yields CDR1 SNHLY and CDR2 FYNNEI. V lost 6 bases and J 2 bases, leaving 23 bases between the germline ends. The CDR3 consists of 17 residues. The CDR3 loop is CASSTSRQGGYAYEQYF. CDR3 DNA: TGTGCCAGCAGCACCTCGCGACAGGGAGGCTATGCCTACGAGCAGTACTTC.

This rearrangement joins TRBV14 to TRBJ2-3; 11 nucleotides agree with TRBD2. After removal of 5 bases from V and 5 bases from J, the junction contained 9 bases not matched to a gene. The CDR3 has 16 residues. Germline assignment: CDR1 SGHDN and CDR2 FVKESK. DNA of the CDR3: TGTGCCAGCAGCTCGGGACTAGCGGCAAGGGGAGATACGCAGTATTTT. This encodes CASSSGLAARGDTQYF.

The chain has TRBV30 and TRBJ2-7, with 10 bases lining up with TRBD2. The ends lost 1 base at V and 4 bases at J; junction bases unmatched: 4. The germline gives CDR1 GTSNPN, CDR2 SVGIG (reference sequence). The CDR3 has 14 amino acids. CDR3 coding DNA: TGTGCCTGGAGTGAAGCGGGAGGGTCTTACGAGCAGTACTTC. It encodes CAWSEAGGSYEQYF.

Only a few counts were recorded for this clone. The chain combines TRBV7-2 with TRBJ1-6; possibly TRBD1 for D (5 bases). Germline values: CDR1 SGHTA, CDR2 FQGNSA. The CDR3 extends over 13 amino acids. Between the trimmed V and J ends, which lost 5 bases and 8 bases, there was a span of 10 bases. CDR3: CASSTRGDSPLHF. For the CDR3, the DNA is TGTGCCAGCAGCACGCGAGGGGATTCACCCCTCCACTTT.

This clone appeared a few times. The genes are TRBV28 and TRBJ2-7; D possibly corresponds to TRBD2 (6 bases). The CDR3 loop spans 13 amino acids. Deletions cut 4 bases from V and 4 bases from J, with 11 bases between. Germline V gives CDR1 MDHEN, CDR2 SYDVKM. Here the CDR3 reads CASSSGGEYEQYF. The CDR3, as DNA: TGTGCCAGCAGTTCGGGCGGGGAATACGAGCAGTACTTC.

DNA for the CDR3: TGTGCCAGTAGTATAGGTACGGACAGGCAGCCCCAGCATTTT. Protein sequence: CASSIGTDRQPQHF. This chain uses TRBV19 with TRBJ1-5; 7 nucleotides match TRBD1. With 1 base clipped from V and 7 bases from J, the junction kept 4 bases outside the gene matches. This CDR3 has 14 residues. Per the germline V gene, CDR1 is LNHDA and CDR2 is SQIVND (reference sequence).

The chain employs TRBV18 and TRBJ1-2; 8 nucleotides align to TRBD1. Germline lookup yields CDR1 KGHSH and CDR2 LQKENI. This CDR3 has 15 residues. J was trimmed by 3 bases and V by 6 bases; bases with no gene match: 9. CDR3 residues: CASSQTGGVDYGYTF. The CDR3 nucleotides are TGTGCCAGCTCGCAAACAGGGGGAGTGGACTATGGCTACACCTTC.

This rearrangement joins TRBV29-1 to TRBJ2-7; 7 bases match TRBD2. The V gene end was trimmed by 7 bases and the J gene end by 1 base; junction bases not matched to a gene: 13. Per the germline V gene, CDR1 is SQVTM and CDR2 is ANQGSEA. The CDR3 is made up of 15 amino acids. CDR3 sequence (DNA): TGCAGCGCCATTCCCCCCGGGACTAAGTCCTACGAGCAGTACTTC. This translates into CSAIPPGTKSYEQYF.

DNA of the CDR3: TGCGCCAGCAGCTTCGGGCAGGCCTCCTCTGTCACAGATACGCAGTATTTT. Protein product: CASSFGQASSVTDTQYF. The rearrangement joins TRBV5-1 to TRBJ2-3; D ambiguous. This CDR3 contains 17 residues. V shed 2 bases and J shed 2 bases, with 18 bases lying between them. Looked up from germline, CDR1 is SGHRS and CDR2 is YFSETQ.

The chain uses TRBV28 and TRBJ2-3; the D is unclear. Germline V gene lookup returns CDR1 MDHEN and CDR2 SYDVKM. V shed 6 bases and J shed 7 bases, with 8 bases lying between them. The CDR3 runs 11 residues. CDR3 in amino acids: CASSAAYTQYF. CDR3 DNA sequence: TGTGCCAGCAGCGCTGCGTATACGCAGTATTTT.

The chain couples TRBV4-1 to TRBJ2-7, with 10 nucleotides matching TRBD1. The CDR3 sequence is 14 residues long. Germline assignment: CDR1 MGHRA and CDR2 YSYEKL. The V segment lost 3 bases and the J segment 4 bases; nucleotides outside the gene matches: 3. CDR3 sequence (DNA): TGCGCCAGCAGCCAGCCGGGACAGGGGTACGAGCAGTACTTC. It codes for CASSQPGQGYEQYF.

The chain combines TRBV14 with TRBJ2-5, with TRBD1 matching over 8 bases. Germline trimming cut 1 base from V and 7 bases from J; bases unmatched to any gene: 8. Germline V CDR1 and CDR2: SGHDN, FVKESK. The CDR3 runs to 15 residues. CDR3 sequence: CASSQVGTGRGTQYF. CDR3 nucleotide sequence: TGTGCCAGCAGCCAAGTGGGGACAGGAAGAGGGACCCAGTACTTC.

This clone was seen more than once but under ten times. The gene calls are TRBV5-1 and TRBJ2-1; a weak D match, TRBD2 (5 bases). The CDR3 sequence is 14 residues long. Between the trimmed V and J ends, which lost 0 bases and 2 bases, there was a span of 6 bases. Germline CDR1 is SGHRS and CDR2 is YFSETQ. CDR3 residues: CASSLGGPYNEQFF. CDR3 sequence (DNA): TGCGCCAGCAGCTTGGGAGGGCCCTACAATGAGCAGTTCTTC.

The rearrangement links TRBV7-6 to TRBJ2-3; a possible D gene is TRBD1 (7 bases). From germline, CDR1 is SGHVS and CDR2 FNYEAQ. The CDR3 loop spans 14 amino acids. The germline V and J ends were trimmed by 1 base and 6 bases, with 11 bases remaining between them. The CDR3 spells CASSLGQGGDTQYF. CDR3 in DNA: TGTGCCAGCAGCTTAGGGCAGGGGGGCGATACGCAGTATTTT.

The J gene is TRBJ2-5, the V gene TRBV15; D is ambiguous. There are 15 residues in the CDR3. Germline CDR1 and CDR2: LNHNV and YYDKDF (reference sequence). V lost 0 bases and J lost 2, with 10 bases in between. CDR3 nucleotides: TGTGCCACCAGCAGAGATAATAAGGTACAAGAGACCCAGTACTTC. As protein: CATSRDNKVQETQYF.

This chain uses TRBV7-6 with TRBJ1-2; unclear D gene. V was trimmed by 2 bases and J by 9 bases, leaving 10 bases between them. The germline CDR1 and CDR2 sequences are SGHVS and FNYEAQ. There are 12 residues in the CDR3. The CDR3 spells CASSLNELSYTF. DNA of the CDR3: TGTGCCAGCAGCTTAAACGAGTTAAGCTACACCTTC.

The chain employs TRBV5-5 and TRBJ1-2; 11 nucleotides align to TRBD1. This CDR3 region has 16 residues. With 3 bases clipped from V and 0 bases from J, the junction kept 4 bases outside the gene matches. In germline, CDR1 is SGHKS, CDR2 YYEKEE (reference sequence). CDR3 in amino acids: CASSWGTGGTNYGYTF. CDR3 in DNA: TGTGCCAGCAGCTGGGGGACAGGGGGTACTAACTATGGCTACACCTTC.